This T cell receptor beta chain was observed in a study of beta chain features in type 1 diabetes. Study-level results: Among type 1 diabetes patients, VDJ junctions had fewer insertions and more deletions. PCR, the amplification step, might favor shorter templates, equally in patients and controls. Still unanswered here is whether HLA type influences TCRB rearrangement. Patients showed naive, central memory and Treg TCRB repertoires that appeared more similar than those of healthy donors.

Isolated RNA was reverse transcribed in full, so expressed TCRB transcripts were sequenced. The protocol was immunoSEQ multiplex PCR, while the TCRdb copy is restricted to in-frame clones and leaves out a portion. This sample has hundreds of thousands of clones, with about 16% found just once. This clone appeared a few times. Its antigen is not identified. With 3 bases removed from V and 3 bases from J, the gap between germline ends came to 12 bases. Per the germline V gene, CDR1 is SGHTA and CDR2 is FQGTGA. The length of the CDR3 is 16 residues. The chain joins TRBV7-3 to TRBJ2-6, with TRBD2 as a possible D gene (5 bases). The sample comprised naive CD4+ T cells from blood. The clonotype was recovered from a man between 18 and 29 years old in good health. CDR3 residues: CASSLATGSGANVLTF. The CDR3 DNA follows: TGTGCCAGCAGCTTGGCTACGGGGAGTGGGGCCAACGTCCTGACTTTC.